What follows is one T cell receptor (beta chain) and its context. The data are from a study of blood T cell repertoires in COVID-19. Study-level information: Acute-phase and convalescent COVID-19 samples originated in the United States, Italy and Spain. Nucleic acid was either cDNA or gDNA, and it came from T cells, B-cell-depleted T cells, or PBMCs.

TCRdb's copy holds only in-frame clones and misses some; the assay was immunoSEQ multiplex PCR. The sample shows about 270,000 clones, over 80% of them seen only once. Germline values: CDR1 LGHDT, CDR2 YNNKEL (reference sequence). This CDR3 has 15 amino acids. V dropped 1 base and J dropped 3; count of bases not matched to a gene: 5. Individuals drawn from 24 US areas were roughly 18 to 100 years old. Cohort allocation depended upon clinical history that participants reported. The receptor was isolated from a woman in her twenties or thirties with acute COVID-19. Source material: PBMCs or T cells enriched from blood (not recorded which). The chain combines TRBV3-1 (or the pseudogene TRBV3-2) with TRBJ2-7, with 8 bases that match TRBD2. Written as DNA, the CDR3 is TGTGCCAGCAGCCAAGGGGTCACTAGCGGCTACGAGCAGTACTTC. It yields the protein CASSQGVTSGYEQYF.